The rows below give T cell receptor beta chains drawn from one sample of a study of blood T cell repertoires in COVID-19. The repertoire was sequenced with immunoSEQ multiplex PCR; TCRdb's copy has only in-frame clones and lacks some. Among 390,000 or so clones, 86% were seen once, and the ten largest hold 1.4%. The sequenced sample consisted of peripheral blood. These receptors all stem from a woman in her twenties or thirties with active or convalescent COVID-19. CDR3s include the opening cysteine and the closing phenylalanine or tryptophan. Each record gives: J gene, V gene, clone size, D gene, CDR3 protein, CDR3 DNA. A D gene is named only where the DNA matches it firmly. The size field is filled for only some rows; it gives once, few, many or a size class.

j_call: TRBJ1-2; v_call: TRBV14; clone_size: NA; d_call: NA; cdr3_aa: CASRSGHDYGYTF; cdr3_nt: TGTGCCAGCAGATCCGGACATGACTATGGCTACACCTTC
j_call: TRBJ2-7; v_call: TRBV5-1; clone_size: NA; d_call: NA; cdr3_aa: CASTLSFGNYEQYF; cdr3_nt: TGCGCCAGCACCTTATCATTCGGGAACTACGAGCAGTACTTC
j_call: TRBJ2-7; v_call: TRBV6-5; clone_size: NA; d_call: NA; cdr3_aa: CASKGGTTYEQYF; cdr3_nt: TGTGCCAGCAAAGGCGGCACGACCTACGAGCAGTACTTC
j_call: TRBJ1-2; v_call: TRBV5-6; clone_size: NA; d_call: NA; cdr3_aa: CASAPWLGGYTF; cdr3_nt: TGTGCCAGTGCACCCTGGCTTGGTGGCTACACCTTC
j_call: TRBJ1-1; v_call: TRBV10-3; clone_size: few; d_call: NA; cdr3_aa: CAIKEPTGGTEAFF; cdr3_nt: TGTGCCATCAAAGAACCCACAGGTGGGACTGAAGCTTTCTTT
j_call: TRBJ2-7; v_call: TRBV14; clone_size: NA; d_call: NA; cdr3_aa: CASSPSLGREYF; cdr3_nt: TGTGCCAGCAGCCCCTCGCTGGGCAGGGAGTACTTC
j_call: TRBJ1-3; v_call: TRBV5-6; clone_size: few; d_call: NA; cdr3_aa: CASSLAPGAGNTIYF; cdr3_nt: TGTGCCAGCAGCTTGGCTCCTGGAGCCGGAAACACCATATATTTT
j_call: TRBJ1-3; v_call: TRBV4-2; clone_size: once; d_call: NA; cdr3_aa: CASSQGPLGGNTIYF; cdr3_nt: TGTGCCAGCAGCCAAGGCCCGCTGGGCGGAAACACCATATATTTT
j_call: TRBJ1-3; v_call: TRBV2; clone_size: once; d_call: NA; cdr3_aa: CASSEAYLNTIYF; cdr3_nt: TGTGCCAGCAGTGAAGCGTATTTGAACACCATATATTTT
j_call: TRBJ2-1; v_call: TRBV29-1; clone_size: NA; d_call: TRBD2; cdr3_aa: CSVGGGLAGESSYNEQFF; cdr3_nt: TGCAGCGTTGGTGGGGGACTAGCGGGGGAGAGCTCCTACAATGAGCAGTTCTTC
j_call: TRBJ1-2; v_call: TRBV2; clone_size: NA; d_call: NA; cdr3_aa: CASRPLGGGYTF; cdr3_nt: TGTGCCAGCAGACCCTTGGGGGGTGGCTACACCTTC
j_call: TRBJ2-1; v_call: TRBV20-1; clone_size: NA; d_call: TRBD2; cdr3_aa: CSASRQGETSSPLIHEQFF; cdr3_nt: TGCAGTGCTAGTCGCCAGGGTGAGACTAGCTCCCCCTTAATCCATGAGCAGTTCTTC
j_call: TRBJ2-7; v_call: TRBV6-1; clone_size: NA; d_call: TRBD1; cdr3_aa: CASSEAPGGQGYEQYF; cdr3_nt: TGTGCCAGCAGTGAGGCTCCGGGGGGACAGGGTTACGAGCAGTACTTC
j_call: TRBJ2-3; v_call: TRBV4-2; clone_size: NA; d_call: TRBD2; cdr3_aa: CASSPLAADSTDTQYF; cdr3_nt: TGTGCCAGCAGCCCTCTAGCGGCAGACTCCACAGATACGCAGTATTTT
j_call: TRBJ2-1; v_call: TRBV7-6; clone_size: NA; d_call: TRBD2; cdr3_aa: CASKNSGVEQFF; cdr3_nt: TGTGCCAGCAAGAATAGCGGGGTTGAGCAGTTCTTC
j_call: TRBJ2-1; v_call: TRBV13; clone_size: NA; d_call: TRBD2; cdr3_aa: CASSPPAGGHNEQFF; cdr3_nt: TGTGCCAGCAGCCCCCCAGCGGGGGGCCACAATGAGCAGTTCTTC
j_call: TRBJ2-2; v_call: TRBV24-1; clone_size: NA; d_call: TRBD1; cdr3_aa: CATSDPGQGDTGELFF; cdr3_nt: TGTGCCACCAGTGACCCGGGACAGGGTGACACCGGGGAGCTGTTTTTT
j_call: TRBJ2-4; v_call: TRBV15; clone_size: NA; d_call: NA; cdr3_aa: CATSRADSYLAKNIQYF; cdr3_nt: TGTGCCACCAGCAGAGCTGACAGCTATCTAGCCAAAAACATTCAGTACTTC
j_call: TRBJ1-4; v_call: TRBV4-1; clone_size: NA; d_call: NA; cdr3_aa: CASSQVFGGDNEKLFF; cdr3_nt: TGCGCCAGCAGCCAAGTTTTCGGAGGGGATAATGAAAAACTGTTTTTT
j_call: TRBJ1-1; v_call: TRBV6-2/TRBV6-3; clone_size: NA; d_call: NA; cdr3_aa: CASSSLRVGTEAFF; cdr3_nt: TGTGCCAGCAGTTCCCTCAGGGTAGGGACTGAAGCTTTCTTT
j_call: TRBJ2-1; v_call: TRBV7-8; clone_size: NA; d_call: NA; cdr3_aa: CASSLVQDRDLFPNEQFF; cdr3_nt: TGTGCCAGCAGCTTAGTACAGGACCGCGACCTATTTCCAAATGAGCAGTTCTTC
j_call: TRBJ2-3; v_call: TRBV24-1; clone_size: NA; d_call: TRBD1; cdr3_aa: CATSDPGQGMGTDTQYF; cdr3_nt: TGTGCCACCAGTGATCCGGGACAGGGGATGGGCACAGATACGCAGTATTTT
j_call: TRBJ2-1; v_call: TRBV5-1; clone_size: NA; d_call: NA; cdr3_aa: CASSLATGHYNEQFF; cdr3_nt: TGCGCCAGCAGCTTGGCTACAGGCCATTACAATGAGCAGTTCTTC
j_call: TRBJ1-3; v_call: TRBV4-1; clone_size: NA; d_call: NA; cdr3_aa: CASSQAGVVSGNTIYF; cdr3_nt: TGCGCCAGCAGCCAAGCAGGGGTTGTATCTGGAAACACCATATATTTT